This T cell receptor beta chain comes out of a study of cytomegalovirus exposure and HLA in healthy donors. Study-level findings and limits: It was reported that TCR beta sequences correctly inferred the HLA-A and HLA-B alleles for most subjects. A list of 150 to 200 TCR beta chains associated with cytomegalovirus was given. With later analysis, a missense DCLRE1C variant became linked to TCR beta V- and J-gene trimming.

Amplification used 60 Vbeta primers and 13 Jbeta primers. Assay used: immunoSEQ multiplex PCR; TCRdb lists only in-frame clones, some missing. The sample contains over 55,000 clones, 65% to 85% of which appear only once. Germline CDR1 SEHNR, CDR2 FQNEAQ (reference sequence). The CDR3 extends over 15 amino acids. Worth noting for this clone: Antigen: not known. The germline gene is not matched at one end of the junction; a read error may be the cause. The sample contains more than one DNA sequence encoding this CDR3.

The sample comprised PBMCs. The chain employs TRBV7-9 and TRBJ1-2; D may be TRBD1 (5 bases). The receptor was derived from a male donor in good health and CMV-seronegative. This chain's CDR3 is CASSLEQVLNYGYTF. The CDR3 region has the DNA TGCGCCAGCAGCTTAGAACAGGTCCTTAACTATGGCTACACCTTC.